The 25 T cell receptor beta chains presented below share a single source sample, sequenced in a study of human thymus T cells. Sequencing was performed with immunoSEQ multiplex PCR; in TCRdb, only in-frame clones are kept and a portion is missing. The sample yields 86,000 or so clones, roughly 96% seen once. Resections were taken during corrective heart surgery, and the thymus tissue came from these. The sample consisted of thymus tissue. The receptor set was obtained from a boy younger than two with a congenital heart defect but otherwise immunologically healthy.

This chain's CDR3 is CASSEGSPFFSYEQYF. The CDR3 bases are TGTGCCAGCAGTGAAGGGTCCCCCTTTTTCTCCTACGAGCAGTACTTC. The chain has TRBV2 and TRBJ2-7; D unclear. The V end lost 1 base, the J end lost 0 bases, and 13 bases lay between the germline ends. Looked up from germline, CDR1 is SNHLY and CDR2 is FYNNEI. The CDR3 has 16 amino acids.

CDR3 in DNA: TGCGCCACCCACCTCCGGGACAGCCCTGAAGCTTTCTTT. It encodes CATHLRDSPEAFF. The rearrangement uses TRBV10-2 and TRBJ1-1, with 7 bases identical to TRBD1. V dropped 10 bases and J dropped 6; count of bases not matched to a gene: 11. The CDR3 loop spans 13 amino acids. Germline CDR1 and CDR2: WSHSY and SAAADI.

The chain has TRBV5-6 and TRBJ1-3, with D possibly matching TRBD1 (6 bases). CDR1 and CDR2 (germline): SGHDT, YYEEEE. The CDR3 is 14 amino acids. Trimming cost V 2 bases and J 7 bases, with 13 bases left between them. The CDR3, as DNA: TGTGCCAGCAGCTTTCGCCTCGGGGGCAACACCATATATTTT. This encodes CASSFRLGGNTIYF.

The gene calls are TRBV7-9 and TRBJ2-1; 10 nucleotides line up with TRBD1. The V and J ends lost 2 bases and 9 bases, in that order; junction bases with no gene match: 10. Germline loops: CDR1 SEHNR, CDR2 FQNEAQ (reference sequence). The CDR3 is made up of 16 amino acids. CDR3 coding DNA: TGTGCCAGCAGCTTACTCCGACAGGGGGCTAGCCTTGAGCAGTTCTTC. This sequence encodes CASSLLRQGASLEQFF.

The rearrangement links TRBV28 to TRBJ2-7, with D unclear. The CDR3 spans 14 residues. Germline CDR1 and CDR2: MDHEN and SYDVKM. Between the trimmed V and J ends, which lost 3 bases and 3 bases, there was a span of 12 bases. CDR3 amino acids: CASSFTVGRYEQYF. CDR3 coding DNA: TGTGCCAGCAGTTTCACAGTAGGACGCTACGAGCAGTACTTC.

J is TRBJ1-2 and V is TRBV27; perhaps TRBD1 as D (6 bases). The V end lost 4 bases, the J end lost 4 bases, and 16 bases lay between the germline ends. Germline V CDR1 and CDR2: MNHEY, SMNVEV (reference sequence). The CDR3 has 15 residues. The CDR3 protein is CASSSTPTGRYGYTF. In DNA form, the CDR3 reads TGTGCCAGCAGTTCCACGCCTACAGGGCGCTATGGCTACACCTTC.

The chain is built from TRBV21-1 and TRBJ2-7; the table's TRBD2 call for D was not verified on the DNA. TRBV21-1 is described as a pseudogene. The length of the CDR3 is 14 residues. The CDR3 bases are TGTGCCAGCAGCAAAGTGGGGACTCCATACGAGCAGTACTTC. It specifies CASSKVGTPYEQYF.

Remarks on this clone: One junction end disagrees with the germline gene, perhaps due to a read error. This chain links TRBV15 with TRBJ2-5, with 11 bases identical to TRBD2. The V gene's germline CDR1 is LNHNV and CDR2 YYDKDF (reference sequence). This CDR3 region has 15 residues. The CDR3 DNA sequence: TGTGCCACCAGCAGAGATCGGGGGACTAGCGGCGGTGGGGACTTC. It encodes CATSRDRGTSGGGDF.

This sequence joins TRBV11-3 and TRBJ2-3; TRBD2 is a possible D gene (5 bases). V lost 5 bases, J lost 0 bases, and 12 bases lay in between. This CDR3 region has 15 residues. CDR1 is SGHNT and CDR2 is YENEEA in the germline V gene. CDR3 bases: TGTGCCAGCAGCCGAAGACTAACAAGCACAGATACGCAGTATTTT. Amino acid sequence: CASSRRLTSTDTQYF.

This chain uses TRBV10-3 with TRBJ2-7; D may be TRBD1 (5 bases). Germline CDR1 reads ENHRY; CDR2 reads SYGVKD. The CDR3 sequence is 17 residues long. V shed 0 bases and J shed 0 bases, with 15 bases lying between them. The CDR3 loop is CAISESARETFSYEQYF. In nucleotides, the CDR3 is TGTGCCATCAGTGAGTCAGCCAGGGAAACCTTCTCCTACGAGCAGTACTTC.

The CDR3 bases are TGCGCCAGCAGCTCCGCCTGGACGGGAGGCTACACCTTC. This gives the protein CASSSAWTGGYTF. The V gene is TRBV5-1, the J gene TRBJ1-2; D call uncertain. Per the germline V gene, CDR1 is SGHRS and CDR2 is YFSETQ. The CDR3 consists of 13 residues. Trimming removed 3 bases from V and 8 bases from J, with 14 bases in between.

The chain employs TRBV5-1 and TRBJ1-2; D unclear. Looked up from germline, CDR1 is SGHRS and CDR2 is YFSETQ. The CDR3 loop spans 16 amino acids. The ends were cut back, 2 bases at V and 4 bases at J, with 18 bases in the middle. The CDR3 is CASSFTPGRSIYGYTF. The CDR3 DNA reads TGCGCCAGCAGCTTCACCCCTGGACGGTCGATCTATGGCTACACCTTC.

The chain links TRBV6-5 to TRBJ1-2; D perhaps matches TRBD1 (5 bases). Looked up from germline, CDR1 is MNHEY and CDR2 is SVGAGI. CDR3 length: 15 residues. V lost 1 base and J 10 bases, leaving 19 bases between the germline ends. The CDR3 DNA is TGTGCCAGCAGTTACTACGCAGGGATATTAGGTGACTACACCTTC. Residues: CASSYYAGILGDYTF.

The chain links TRBV27 to TRBJ2-7, with 8 bases aligning to TRBD2. J was trimmed by 0 bases and V by 4 bases; bases with no gene match: 8. The CDR3 length is 16 residues. Germline loops: CDR1 MNHEY, CDR2 SMNVEV (reference sequence). The CDR3 protein is CASSSRVAGSSYEQYF. CDR3 in DNA: TGTGCCAGCAGTTCCCGGGTAGCGGGAAGCTCCTACGAGCAGTACTTC.

The J gene is TRBJ1-1, the V gene TRBV9, with TRBD1 as a possible D gene (5 bases). Germline V gene lookup returns CDR1 SGDLS and CDR2 YYNGEE. The CDR3 contains 14 residues. V lost 4 bases to trimming and J lost 5 bases, with 15 bases between them. CDR3 amino acids: CASSLAIGGTEAFF. CDR3 bases: TGTGCCAGCAGCCTAGCTATCGGGGGGACTGAAGCTTTCTTT.

This clone has just one count. The rearrangement uses TRBV5-6 and TRBJ1-4; a weak D match, TRBD1 (6 bases). Trimming pared 1 base from V and 6 bases from J, leaving 10 bases between. Germline loops: CDR1 SGHDT, CDR2 YYEEEE. This CDR3 region has 14 residues. CDR3 sequence reads: CASSLRGGDEKLFF. The CDR3 DNA follows: TGTGCCAGCAGCTTGAGAGGGGGGGATGAAAAACTGTTTTTT.

This chain uses TRBV19 with TRBJ1-5; D not resolved. CDR1 LNHDA and CDR2 SQIVND come from the germline V gene (reference sequence). The CDR3 consists of 12 residues. Trimming took off 3 bases at V and 7 bases at J, with 7 bases between the two ends. In DNA form, the CDR3 reads TGTGCCAGTAGTATTAGACGGCAGCCCCAGCATTTT. Protein: CASSIRRQPQHF.

The rearrangement uses TRBV9 and TRBJ1-2; 9 nucleotides line up with TRBD1. Germline CDR1 and CDR2: SGDLS and YYNGEE. The J segment lost 4 bases and the V segment lost 9 bases, leaving 13 bases of the junction unmatched. This CDR3 is built from 15 residues. The CDR3 DNA follows: TGTGCCATAACTCCGGGACAGGGTAACTGCTATGGCTACACCTTC. Protein product: CAITPGQGNCYGYTF.

The chain recombines TRBV28 with TRBJ2-3; D perhaps matches TRBD1 (6 bases). Germline V gives CDR1 MDHEN, CDR2 SYDVKM. The V and J ends lost 3 bases and 13 bases respectively, with 14 bases between them. The CDR3 totals 12 residues. CDR3 sequence: CASSFCGQQEYF. The DNA of the CDR3 is TGTGCCAGCAGTTTTTGCGGACAGCAGGAGTATTTT.

V gene TRBV6-4 combines with J gene TRBJ2-1; the match to TRBD1 covers 9 bases. The CDR3 runs to 14 residues. The V and J ends lost 0 bases and 9 bases, in that order; junction bases with no gene match: 3. Germline-derived CDR1 and CDR2 are MRHNA and SNTAGT. The CDR3 nucleotides are TGTGCCAGCAGTGACTCTAACAGGGGGCTTGAGCAGTTCTTC. It encodes CASSDSNRGLEQFF.

V and J are TRBV19 and TRBJ2-7, with D perhaps TRBD1 (5 bases). With 5 bases removed from V and 4 bases from J, the gap between germline ends came to 18 bases. This CDR3 comprises 15 residues. The germline V gene encodes CDR1 LNHDA and CDR2 SQIVND (reference sequence). CDR3 protein: CASSLTDSGWYEQYF. CDR3 coding DNA: TGTGCCAGTAGTCTCACCGACAGTGGTTGGTACGAGCAGTACTTC.

This chain joins TRBV11-2 and TRBJ2-5; maybe TRBD2 (6 bases). Germline V lookup: CDR1 SGHAT, CDR2 FQNNGV. Trimming removed 6 bases from V and 4 bases from J, with 21 bases in between. The CDR3 length is 16 residues. CDR3 coding DNA: TGTGCCAGCAGATTAACTAGCTCCAGAGGCGGAGAGACCCAGTACTTC. Amino acid sequence: CASRLTSSRGGETQYF.

J is TRBJ2-4 and V is TRBV28; D not resolved. Germline-derived CDR1 and CDR2 are MDHEN and SYDVKM. The CDR3 contains 13 residues. V was pared by 10 bases and J by 2 bases, with 12 bases between. The CDR3 DNA sequence: TGTGCCACCTCAGACGAGTCCAAAAACATTCAGTACTTC. It translates to CATSDESKNIQYF.

This chain connects TRBV2 to TRBJ1-2; D is uncertain. Per the germline V gene, CDR1 is SNHLY and CDR2 is FYNNEI. The CDR3 contains 16 residues. V lost 4 bases, J lost 1 base, and 16 bases lay in between. The CDR3 here is CASSGTWAGHNYGYTF. CDR3 DNA: TGTGCCAGCAGTGGGACTTGGGCAGGCCATAACTATGGCTACACCTTC. Full variable domain (rest looked up from reference TRBV2 and TRBJ1-2): EPEVTQTPSHQVTQMGQEVILRCVPISNHLYFYWYRQILGQKVEFLVSFYNNEISEKSEIFDDQFSVERPDGSNFTLKIRSTKLEDSAMYFCASSGTWAGHNYGYTFGSGTRLTVV.

The chain recombines TRBV7-2 with TRBJ2-3, with 8 bases that match TRBD1. This CDR3 is 19 amino acids long. Germline CDR1 reads SGHTA; CDR2 reads FQGNSA. Losses at the gene ends were 2 bases for V and 2 bases for J; bases not matched to a gene: 15. The DNA for the CDR3 is TGTGCCAGCAGCTTAAGGACAGGGTTACGCACCCTGAACACAGATACGCAGTATTTT. Translation gives CASSLRTGLRTLNTDTQYF.